This T cell receptor beta chain is from a study of monozygotic twins with inflammatory bowel disease. TCR libraries were prepared from approximately 4,000 ng total RNA each. No DNA is given; TCRdb re-called the 5' RACE reads and lists each CDR3 protein once. This listing includes some 210,000 distinct CDR3 sequences. Germline V lookup: CDR1 WSHSY, CDR2 SAAADI. There are 13 residues in the CDR3. This rearrangement joins TRBV10-2 to TRBJ1-1. This clonotype was obtained from a human donor with ulcerative colitis or Crohn's disease, or a healthy co-twin of an affected twin (not recorded which). Sequenced sample: blood. The CDR3 region is CASSESTNTEAFF.